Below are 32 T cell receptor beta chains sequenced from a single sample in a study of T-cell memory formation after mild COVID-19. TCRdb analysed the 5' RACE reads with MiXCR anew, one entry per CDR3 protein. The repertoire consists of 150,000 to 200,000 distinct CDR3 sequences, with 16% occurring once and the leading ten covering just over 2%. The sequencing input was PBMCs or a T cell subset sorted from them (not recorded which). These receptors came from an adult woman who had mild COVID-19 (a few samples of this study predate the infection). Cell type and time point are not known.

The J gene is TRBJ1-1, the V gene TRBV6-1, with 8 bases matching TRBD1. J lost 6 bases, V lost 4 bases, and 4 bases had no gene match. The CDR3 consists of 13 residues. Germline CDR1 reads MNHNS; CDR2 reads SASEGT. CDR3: CASSVDRDSEAFF. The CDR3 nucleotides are TGTGCCAGCAGTGTGGACAGGGACTCTGAAGCTTTCTTT.

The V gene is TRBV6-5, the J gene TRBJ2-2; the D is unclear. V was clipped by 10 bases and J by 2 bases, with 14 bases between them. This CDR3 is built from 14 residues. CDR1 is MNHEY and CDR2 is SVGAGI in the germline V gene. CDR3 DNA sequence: TGTGCCACCTCGGCGACGGCTAACACCGGGGAGCTGTTTTTT. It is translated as CATSATANTGELFF.

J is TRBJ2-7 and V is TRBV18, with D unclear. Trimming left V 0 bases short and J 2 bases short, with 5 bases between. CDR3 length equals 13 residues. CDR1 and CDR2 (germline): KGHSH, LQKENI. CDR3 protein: CASSPPVTYEQYF. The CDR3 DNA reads TGTGCCAGCTCACCACCGGTTACCTACGAGCAGTACTTC.

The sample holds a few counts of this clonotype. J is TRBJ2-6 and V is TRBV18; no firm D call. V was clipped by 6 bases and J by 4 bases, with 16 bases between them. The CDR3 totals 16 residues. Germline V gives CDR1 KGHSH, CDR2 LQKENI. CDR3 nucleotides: TGTGCCAGCTCCCCCGGATTGAGGACCGGGGCCAACGTCCTGACTTTC. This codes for CASSPGLRTGANVLTF.

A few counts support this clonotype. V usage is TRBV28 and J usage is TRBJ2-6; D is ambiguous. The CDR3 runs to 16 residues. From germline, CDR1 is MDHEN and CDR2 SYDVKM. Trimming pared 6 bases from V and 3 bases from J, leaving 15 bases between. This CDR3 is CASSPGLLGGANVLTF. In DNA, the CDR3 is TGTGCCAGCAGCCCGGGCCTCCTCGGTGGGGCCAACGTCCTGACTTTC.

The chain's CDR3 is CASSLSGRDSTDTQYF. CDR3 DNA sequence: TGTGCCAGCAGTTTAAGCGGCCGGGATAGCACAGATACGCAGTATTTT. V usage is TRBV12-3 or TRBV12-4 and J usage is TRBJ2-3; D perhaps matches TRBD2 (5 bases). Trimming pared 2 bases from V and 0 bases from J, leaving 12 bases between. The CDR3 is 16 residues long.

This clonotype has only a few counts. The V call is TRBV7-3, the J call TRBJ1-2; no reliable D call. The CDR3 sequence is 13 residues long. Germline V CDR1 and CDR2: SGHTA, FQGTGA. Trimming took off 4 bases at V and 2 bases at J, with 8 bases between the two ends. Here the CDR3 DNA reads TGTGCCAGCAGCTCCGGGGAAAACTATGGCTACACCTTC. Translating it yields CASSSGENYGYTF.

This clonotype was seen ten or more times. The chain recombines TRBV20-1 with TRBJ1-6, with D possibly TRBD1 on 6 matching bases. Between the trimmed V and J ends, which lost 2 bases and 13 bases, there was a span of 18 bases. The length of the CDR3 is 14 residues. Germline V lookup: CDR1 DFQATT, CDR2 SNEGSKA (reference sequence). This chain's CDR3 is CSARPRQVLVPLHF. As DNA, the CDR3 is TGCAGTGCTAGACCCCGACAGGTCCTCGTTCCCCTCCACTTT.

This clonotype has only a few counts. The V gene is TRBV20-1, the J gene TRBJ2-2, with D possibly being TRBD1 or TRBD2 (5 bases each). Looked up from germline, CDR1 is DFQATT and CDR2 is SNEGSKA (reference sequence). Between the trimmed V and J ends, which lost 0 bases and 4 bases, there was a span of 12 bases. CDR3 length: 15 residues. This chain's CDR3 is CSARDPNGGTGELFF. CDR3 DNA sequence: TGCAGTGCTAGAGATCCCAATGGGGGCACCGGGGAGCTGTTTTTT.

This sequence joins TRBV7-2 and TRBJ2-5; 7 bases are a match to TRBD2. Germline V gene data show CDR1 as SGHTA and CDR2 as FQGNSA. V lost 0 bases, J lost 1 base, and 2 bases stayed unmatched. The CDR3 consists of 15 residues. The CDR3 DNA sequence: TGTGCCAGCAGCTTAGCGGGCGGGGGCCAAGAGACCCAGTACTTC. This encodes CASSLAGGGQETQYF.

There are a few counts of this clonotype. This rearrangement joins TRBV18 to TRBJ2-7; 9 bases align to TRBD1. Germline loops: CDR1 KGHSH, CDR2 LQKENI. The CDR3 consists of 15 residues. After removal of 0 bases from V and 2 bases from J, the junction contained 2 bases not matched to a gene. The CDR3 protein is CASSPPGDRAYEQYF. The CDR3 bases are TGTGCCAGCTCACCACCAGGGGACAGGGCCTACGAGCAGTACTTC.

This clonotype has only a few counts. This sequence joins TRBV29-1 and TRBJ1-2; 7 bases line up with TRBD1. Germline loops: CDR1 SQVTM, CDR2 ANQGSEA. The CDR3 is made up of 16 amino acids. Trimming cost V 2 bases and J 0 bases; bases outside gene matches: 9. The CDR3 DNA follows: TGCAGCGTTGAACCGGGCGGGACAGTCCCTAACTATGGCTACACCTTC. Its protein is CSVEPGGTVPNYGYTF.

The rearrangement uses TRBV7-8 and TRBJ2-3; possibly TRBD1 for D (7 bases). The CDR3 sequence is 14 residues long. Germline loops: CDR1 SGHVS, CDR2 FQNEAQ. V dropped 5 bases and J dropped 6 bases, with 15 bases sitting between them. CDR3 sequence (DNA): TGTGCCAGCAGCCCATCGACAGGGAGGGATACGCAGTATTTT. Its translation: CASSPSTGRDTQYF.

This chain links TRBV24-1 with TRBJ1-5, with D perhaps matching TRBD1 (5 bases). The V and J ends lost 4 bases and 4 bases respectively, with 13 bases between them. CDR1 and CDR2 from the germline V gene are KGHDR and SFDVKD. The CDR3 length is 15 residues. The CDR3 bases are TGTGCCACCAGTGAGGCGGGGGGTGGGAATCAGCCCCAGCATTTT. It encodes CATSEAGGGNQPQHF.

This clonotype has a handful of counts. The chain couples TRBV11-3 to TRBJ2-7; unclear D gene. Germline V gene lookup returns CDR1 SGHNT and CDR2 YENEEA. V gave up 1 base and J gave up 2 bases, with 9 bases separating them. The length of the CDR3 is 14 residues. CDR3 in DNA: TGTGCCAGCAGCTTAGGACTGGGGACCTACGAGCAGTACTTC. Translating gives CASSLGLGTYEQYF.

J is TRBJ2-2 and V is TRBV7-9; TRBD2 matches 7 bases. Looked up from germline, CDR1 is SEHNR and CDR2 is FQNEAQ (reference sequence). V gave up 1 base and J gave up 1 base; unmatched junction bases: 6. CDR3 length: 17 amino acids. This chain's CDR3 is CASSLDAGVGNTGELFF. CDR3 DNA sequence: TGTGCCAGCAGCTTAGACGCGGGGGTTGGGAACACCGGGGAGCTGTTTTTT. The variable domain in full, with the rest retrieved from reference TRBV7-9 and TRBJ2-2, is DTGVSQNPRHKITKRGQNVTFRCDPISEHNRLYWYRQTLGQGPEFLTYFQNEAQLEKSRLLSDRFSAERPKGSFSTLEIQRTEQGDSAMYLCASSLDAGVGNTGELFFGEGSRLTVL.

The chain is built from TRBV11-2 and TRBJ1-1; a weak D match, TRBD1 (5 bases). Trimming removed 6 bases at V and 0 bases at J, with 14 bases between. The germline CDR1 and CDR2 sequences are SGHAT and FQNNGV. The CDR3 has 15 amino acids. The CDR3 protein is CASSPIRGMNTEAFF. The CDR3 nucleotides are TGTGCCAGCAGTCCTATTCGGGGGATGAACACTGAAGCTTTCTTT.

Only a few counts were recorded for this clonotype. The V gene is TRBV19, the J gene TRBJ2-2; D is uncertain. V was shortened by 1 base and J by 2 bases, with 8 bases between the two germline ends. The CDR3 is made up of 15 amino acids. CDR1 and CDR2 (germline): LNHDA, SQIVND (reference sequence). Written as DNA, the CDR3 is TGTGCCAGTAGTATAGGGAGACGAAACACCGGGGAGCTGTTTTTT. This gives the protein CASSIGRRNTGELFF. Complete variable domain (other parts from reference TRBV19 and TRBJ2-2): DGGITQSPKYLFRKEGQNVTLSCEQNLNHDAMYWYRQDPGQGLRLIYYSQIVNDFQKGDIAEGYSVSREKKESFPLTVTSAQKNPTAFYLCASSIGRRNTGELFFGEGSRLTVL.

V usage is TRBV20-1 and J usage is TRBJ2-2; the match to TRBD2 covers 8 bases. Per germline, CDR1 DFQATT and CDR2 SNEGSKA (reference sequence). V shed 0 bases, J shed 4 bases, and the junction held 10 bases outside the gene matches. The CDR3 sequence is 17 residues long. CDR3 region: CSARDRLRGDPTGELFF. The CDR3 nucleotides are TGCAGTGCTAGAGATCGATTGCGGGGGGATCCCACCGGGGAGCTGTTTTTT.

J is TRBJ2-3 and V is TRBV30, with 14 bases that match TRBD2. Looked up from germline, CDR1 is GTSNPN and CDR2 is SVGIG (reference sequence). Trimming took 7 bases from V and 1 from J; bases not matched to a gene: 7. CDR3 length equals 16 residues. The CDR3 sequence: CALRLAGGPGTDTQYF. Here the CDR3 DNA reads TGTGCCTTGCGACTAGCGGGAGGGCCGGGCACAGATACGCAGTATTTT.

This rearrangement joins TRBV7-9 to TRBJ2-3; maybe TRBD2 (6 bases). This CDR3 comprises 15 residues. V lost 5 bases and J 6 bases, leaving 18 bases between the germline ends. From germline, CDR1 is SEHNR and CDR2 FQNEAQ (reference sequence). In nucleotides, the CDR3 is TGTGCCAGCAGCCAGGAGGGGCTGCGAGAGGATACGCAGTATTTT. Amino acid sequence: CASSQEGLREDTQYF.

Written as DNA, the CDR3 is TGCGCCAGCAGCCAAGACCCAGAGGACGGTTCGGCTTTCTTT. Translating gives CASSQDPEDGSAFF. This chain links TRBV4-3 with TRBJ1-1; D remains ambiguous. This CDR3 region has 14 residues. The V gene lost 0 bases and the J gene lost 11 bases, with 16 bases spanning the gap. The V gene's germline CDR1 is LGHNA and CDR2 YSLEER.

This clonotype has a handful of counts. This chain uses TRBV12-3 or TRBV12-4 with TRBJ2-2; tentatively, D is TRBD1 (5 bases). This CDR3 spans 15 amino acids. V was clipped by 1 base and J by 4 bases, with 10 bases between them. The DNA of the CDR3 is TGTGCCAGCAGTTTAGGGGGCTCGGGCACCGGGGAGCTGTTTTTT. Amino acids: CASSLGGSGTGELFF.

The CDR3 region has the DNA TGCGCCAGCAGCCAGGGGACAGCCGCAACTAATGAAAAACTGTTTTTT. As protein: CASSQGTAATNEKLFF. V usage is TRBV5-1 and J usage is TRBJ1-4; TRBD1 aligns across 7 bases. With 4 bases clipped from V and 0 bases from J, the junction kept 6 bases outside the gene matches. The CDR3 is made up of 16 amino acids. CDR1 is SGHRS, CDR2 YFSETQ, per germline.

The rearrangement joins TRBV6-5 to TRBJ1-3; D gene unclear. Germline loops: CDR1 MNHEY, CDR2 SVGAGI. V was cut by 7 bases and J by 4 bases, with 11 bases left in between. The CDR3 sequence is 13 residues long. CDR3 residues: CASISGPGNTIYF. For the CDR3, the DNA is TGTGCCAGCATTTCAGGACCGGGAAACACCATATATTTT.

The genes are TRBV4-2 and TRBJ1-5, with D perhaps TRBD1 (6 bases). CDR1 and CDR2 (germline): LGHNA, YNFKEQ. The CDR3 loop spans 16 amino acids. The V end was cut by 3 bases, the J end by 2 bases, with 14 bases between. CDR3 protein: CASSHGGAGGNQPQHF. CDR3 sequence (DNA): TGTGCCAGCAGCCATGGGGGGGCCGGGGGCAATCAGCCCCAGCATTTT.

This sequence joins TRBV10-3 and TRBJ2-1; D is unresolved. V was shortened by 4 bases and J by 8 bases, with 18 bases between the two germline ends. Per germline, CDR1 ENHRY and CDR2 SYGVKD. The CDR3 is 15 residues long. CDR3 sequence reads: CAISGPTDPPHEQFF. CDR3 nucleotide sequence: TGTGCCATCAGTGGTCCAACAGATCCACCCCATGAGCAGTTCTTC.

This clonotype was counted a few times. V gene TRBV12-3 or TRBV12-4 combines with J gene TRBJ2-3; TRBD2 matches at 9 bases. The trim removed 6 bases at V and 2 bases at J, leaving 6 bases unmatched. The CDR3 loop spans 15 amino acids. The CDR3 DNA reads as TGTGCCAGCAGCCGTCTAGCGGGGAACACAGATACGCAGTATTTT. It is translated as CASSRLAGNTDTQYF.

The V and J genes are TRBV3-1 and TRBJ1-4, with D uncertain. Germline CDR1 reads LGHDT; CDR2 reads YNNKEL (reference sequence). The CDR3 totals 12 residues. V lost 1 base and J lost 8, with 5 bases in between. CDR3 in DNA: TGTGCCAGCAGCCAAGTTGGAGAAAAACTGTTTTTT. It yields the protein CASSQVGEKLFF.

This chain's CDR3 is CASSQDQLSGANVLTF. The DNA of the CDR3 is TGCGCCAGCAGCCAAGATCAGTTATCAGGGGCCAACGTCCTGACTTTC. The rearrangement links TRBV4-3 to TRBJ2-6, with D uncertain. V gave up 0 bases and J gave up 4 bases, with 10 bases separating them. The germline gives CDR1 LGHNA, CDR2 YSLEER. The CDR3 is made up of 16 amino acids.

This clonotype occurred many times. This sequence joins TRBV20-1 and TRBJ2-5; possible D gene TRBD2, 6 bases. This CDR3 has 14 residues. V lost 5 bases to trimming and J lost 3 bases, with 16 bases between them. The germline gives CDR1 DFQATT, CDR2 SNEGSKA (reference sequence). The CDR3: CSAHPEGRKETQYF. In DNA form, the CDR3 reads TGCAGTGCTCACCCCGAGGGGAGGAAAGAGACCCAGTACTTC.

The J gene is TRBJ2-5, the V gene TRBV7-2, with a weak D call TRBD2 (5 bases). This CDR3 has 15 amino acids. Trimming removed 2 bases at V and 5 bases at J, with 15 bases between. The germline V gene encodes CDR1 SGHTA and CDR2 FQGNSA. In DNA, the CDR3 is TGTGCCAGCAGCTTAAAACCCAGCGGTGGGGAGACCCAGTACTTC. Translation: CASSLKPSGGETQYF.